The rows below give T cell receptor beta chains drawn from one sample of a study of identical twins. A single record per CDR3 protein comes from TCRdb applying MiXCR to the 5' RACE reads. Among 500,000 or so distinct CDR3 sequences listed, 22% were seen once. The same data also went into a second study, on T cells expressing NK-cell markers.

The sample consisted of CD4+ T cells sorted from blood. These receptor sequences come from a woman under 30 in good health. CDR3s include the opening cysteine and the closing phenylalanine or tryptophan. The D gene is left open where the match is weak. Only part of the rows carry a size: once, few, many, or a class if the clone is expanded.

V gene	D gene	clone size	J gene	CDR3 DNA	CDR3 protein
TRBV12-3/TRBV12-4	TRBD1	NA	TRBJ2-3	TGTGCCAGCAGTCCCGCCCAGGGGGCCACAGATACGCAGTATTTT	CASSPAQGATDTQYF
TRBV19	NA	NA	TRBJ1-2	TGTGCCAGTAGTGGACAGAGGGCGGAGTGGTATGGCTACACCTTC	CASSGQRAEWYGYTF
TRBV6-5	NA	NA	TRBJ2-4	TGTGCCAGCAGTTACTCGTTTGGGTGGGCCAAAAACATTCAGTACTTC	CASSYSFGWAKNIQYF
TRBV7-2	NA	NA	TRBJ2-7	TGTGCCAGCAGCTTAAGTCGGGGCAACAGCAAGCAGTACTTC	CASSLSRGNSKQYF
TRBV6-1	NA	NA	TRBJ1-1	TGTGCCAGCGGAACAGGGTGGAGGAACACTGAAGCTTTCTTT	CASGTGWRNTEAFF
TRBV12-3/TRBV12-4	NA	NA	TRBJ2-3	TGTGCCAGCAGTTTCCGGGACGGGGGTCAAAATACGCAGTATTTT	CASSFRDGGQNTQYF
TRBV6-1	NA	NA	TRBJ2-3	TGTGCCAGCAGTCGCCGGGACGTGGGCACAGATACGCAGTATTTT	CASSRRDVGTDTQYF
TRBV10-1	NA	NA	TRBJ2-7	TGCGCCAGCAGTCCCGGACAAAGCTCCTACGAGCAGTACTTC	CASSPGQSSYEQYF
TRBV6-1	TRBD2	NA	TRBJ2-1	TGTGCCAGCAGCGCCTCCGGGACTAGCGGGAGGAAATGGCAGTTCTTC	CASSASGTSGRKWQFF
TRBV29-1	NA	few	TRBJ2-5	TGCAGCGTTGGCTCGAGGGAGACCCAGTACTTC	CSVGSRETQYF
TRBV2	TRBD2	NA	TRBJ2-3	TGTGCCAGCAGCGCACTTCGGGAGGGAGATACGCAGTATTTT	CASSALREGDTQYF